These 16 T cell receptor beta chains were all obtained from the same sample, sequenced in a study of cytomegalovirus exposure and HLA in healthy donors. The PCR had 60 Vbeta and 13 Jbeta primers. Repertoires were generated with immunoSEQ multiplex PCR, while TCRdb's copy carries only in-frame clones and drops some. The sample holds 150,000 to 200,000 clones, 70% to 80% seen once. Sequencing was carried out using PBMCs. Receptors were obtained from a male donor in good health and CMV-seropositive.

The V gene is TRBV11-3, the J gene TRBJ2-2, with D possibly being TRBD2 (6 bases). Between the trimmed V and J ends, which lost 1 base and 2 bases, there was a span of 11 bases. CDR3 length equals 16 residues. Germline V lookup: CDR1 SGHNT, CDR2 YENEEA. The chain's CDR3 is CASSLAKGGNTGELFF. The CDR3 DNA reads TGTGCCAGCAGCTTAGCCAAGGGAGGAAACACCGGGGAGCTGTTTTTT.

Regarding this clone: Germline is not matched at one junction end, which may reflect a read error. The V and J genes are TRBV2 and TRBJ2-7, with TRBD2 identical over 8 bases. The germline V gene encodes CDR1 SNHLY and CDR2 FYNNEI. CDR3 length equals 11 residues. Here the CDR3 reads CASTFSGNPSF. Written as DNA, the CDR3 is TGTGCCAGCACCTTTAGCGGGAATCCTTCTTTC.

The chain combines TRBV21-1 with TRBJ2-5; the table names TRBD2, a call not compared with the DNA. TRBV21-1 is a listed pseudogene. CDR3 length: 14 amino acids. The CDR3 sequence is CATRSAALQETQYF. As DNA, the CDR3 is TGTGCCACCCGATCGGCGGCCCTCCAAGAGACCCAGTACTTC.

This sequence joins TRBV5-6 and TRBJ2-5, with 10 bases aligning to TRBD2. This CDR3 is 17 amino acids long. Trimming removed 0 bases from V and 4 bases from J; junction bases left unmatched: 9. The V gene's germline CDR1 is SGHDT and CDR2 YYEEEE. The CDR3 DNA reads TGTGCCAGCAGCTTGGCCCGGGTAGCGGGAGGAAGAGAGACCCAGTACTTC. It yields the protein CASSLARVAGGRETQYF.

The sample holds a few counts of this clone. The chain couples TRBV28 to TRBJ1-3; D unresolved. The CDR3 length is 16 residues. The ends were cut back, 5 bases at V and 4 bases at J, with 18 bases in the middle. The germline gives CDR1 MDHEN, CDR2 SYDVKM. As DNA, the CDR3 is TGTGCCAGCAGTCCCCCTGTTGGAGGTTTCGGAAACACCATATATTTT. It translates to CASSPPVGGFGNTIYF.

The genes are TRBV5-1 and TRBJ2-7; TRBD1 matches at 9 bases. The junction had 8 bases not matched to a gene; V was cut back by 4 bases and J by 6 bases. Germline V CDR1 and CDR2: SGHRS, YFSETQ. This CDR3 comprises 14 residues. CDR3 region: CASSGTGSSLEQYF. The CDR3 DNA sequence: TGCGCCAGCAGCGGGACAGGGTCCTCCCTCGAGCAGTACTTC. The variable domain in full, with the rest retrieved from reference TRBV5-1 and TRBJ2-7, is KAGVTQTPRYLIKTRGQQVTLSCSPISGHRSVSWYQQTPGQGLQFLFEYFSETQRNKGNFPGRFSGRQFSNSRSEMNVSTLELGDSALYLCASSGTGSSLEQYFGPGTRLTVT.

This clone was seen a handful of times. The genes are TRBV6-6 and TRBJ2-1; TRBD2 matches 10 bases. The V gene end was trimmed by 2 bases and the J gene end by 3 bases; junction bases not matched to a gene: 4. In germline, CDR1 is MNHNY, CDR2 SVGAGI (reference sequence). The CDR3 totals 16 residues. The CDR3 bases are TGTGCCAGCAGTTACGAAAGCGGGAGGGGCTACAATGAGCAGTTCTTC. Translating gives CASSYESGRGYNEQFF.

The chain joins TRBV10-3 to TRBJ2-7, with 10 bases aligning to TRBD2. The V gene end was trimmed by 0 bases and the J gene end by 7 bases; junction bases not matched to a gene: 12. Looked up from germline, CDR1 is ENHRY and CDR2 is SYGVKD. The CDR3 loop spans 17 amino acids. This CDR3 is CAISESIGGSGRWEQYF. For the CDR3, the DNA is TGTGCCATCAGTGAGTCGATAGGGGGTAGCGGGAGGTGGGAGCAGTACTTC.

V gene TRBV7-9 combines with J gene TRBJ2-3, with no clear D. V lost 4 bases and J lost 3, with 11 bases in between. Per germline, CDR1 SEHNR and CDR2 FQNEAQ (reference sequence). This CDR3 is 14 amino acids long. The CDR3 nucleotides read TGTGCCAGCAGCTCCGGGTCTGGGACAGATACGCAGTATTTT. It translates to CASSSGSGTDTQYF.

This clone showed up just once. The gene calls are TRBV6-6 and TRBJ2-2; 7 bases line up with TRBD1. The CDR3 has 12 amino acids. V lost 7 bases, J lost 7 bases, and 3 bases stayed unmatched. CDR1 is MNHNY and CDR2 is SVGAGI in the germline V gene (reference sequence). Here the CDR3 reads CASTPGGGELFF. In DNA, the CDR3 is TGTGCCAGCACCCCAGGGGGCGGGGAGCTGTTTTTT.

The chain couples TRBV19 to TRBJ2-1; perhaps TRBD2 as D (5 bases). The CDR3 covers 13 residues. Germline V CDR1 and CDR2: LNHDA, SQIVND (reference sequence). Trimming stripped 6 bases from V and 7 bases from J, with 13 bases between. The CDR3 DNA reads TGTGCCAGTAGCGTCGTCGAGGGTAATGAGCAGTTCTTC. Its translation: CASSVVEGNEQFF.

CDR3 DNA: TGCGCCAGCAGCTTGAGACTACTATACAATGAGCAGTTCTTC. This translates into CASSLRLLYNEQFF. The rearrangement links TRBV5-1 to TRBJ2-1; a possible D gene is TRBD2 (5 bases). Looked up from germline, CDR1 is SGHRS and CDR2 is YFSETQ. The V and J ends lost 1 base and 4 bases respectively, with 9 bases between them. The CDR3 runs 14 residues.

Remarks on this clone: One end of the junction is discordant with germline, which a read error may explain. Within the sample, other DNA sequences also encode this same CDR3. The rearrangement links TRBV28 to TRBJ2-7, with 7 bases identical to TRBD1. The CDR3 consists of 14 residues. Germline values: CDR1 MDHEN, CDR2 SYDVKM. The CDR3 bases are TGCGCCAGCACCTTGACAGGGAAAGATTACGAGCAGTACTTC. Protein: CASTLTGKDYEQYF.

In this sample, this clone turned up a few times. This chain uses TRBV7-3 with TRBJ2-5; 7 bases align to TRBD2. Germline CDR1 is SGHTA and CDR2 is FQGTGA. V gave up 6 bases and J gave up 2 bases; unmatched junction bases: 21. This CDR3 contains 19 residues. The CDR3 is CASRTGRGVGPGNQETQYF. CDR3 nucleotide sequence: TGTGCCAGCAGAACCGGTCGGGGGGTAGGGCCGGGGAATCAAGAGACCCAGTACTTC.

This clone was seen more than once but under ten times. The chain links TRBV18 to TRBJ1-1, with a tentative D call TRBD1 (6 bases). Germline assignment: CDR1 KGHSH and CDR2 LQKENI. V was trimmed by 9 bases and J by 3 bases, leaving 17 bases between them. The CDR3 covers 14 residues. CDR3 nucleotide sequence: TGTGCCAGTAGAGTATTGGACAGCGACACTGAAGCTTTCTTT. Translated: CASRVLDSDTEAFF.

The chain employs TRBV28 and TRBJ1-1; 9 bases are shared with TRBD1. Per germline, CDR1 MDHEN and CDR2 SYDVKM. Germline trimming cut 8 bases from V and 5 bases from J; bases unmatched to any gene: 12. There are 15 residues in the CDR3. The DNA for the CDR3 is TGTGCCAGCTTCCGTGCCACCGGGACAGGGACTGAAGCTTTCTTT. Amino acids: CASFRATGTGTEAFF.